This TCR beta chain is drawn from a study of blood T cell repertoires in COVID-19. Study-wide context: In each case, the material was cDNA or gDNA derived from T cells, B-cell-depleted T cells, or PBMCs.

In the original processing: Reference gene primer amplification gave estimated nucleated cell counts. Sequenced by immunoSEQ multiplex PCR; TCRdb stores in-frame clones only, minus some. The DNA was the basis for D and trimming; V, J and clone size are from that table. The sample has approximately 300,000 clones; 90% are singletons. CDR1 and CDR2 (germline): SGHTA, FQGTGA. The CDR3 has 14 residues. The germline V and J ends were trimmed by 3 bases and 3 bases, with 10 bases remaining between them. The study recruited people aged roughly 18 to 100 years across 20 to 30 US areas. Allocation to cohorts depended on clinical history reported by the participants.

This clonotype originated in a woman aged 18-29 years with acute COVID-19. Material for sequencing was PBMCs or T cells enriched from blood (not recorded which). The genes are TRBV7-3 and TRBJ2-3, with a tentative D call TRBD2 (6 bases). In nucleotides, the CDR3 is TGTGCCAGCAGCTTTGCGGGGATAACAGATACGCAGTATTTT. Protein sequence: CASSFAGITDTQYF.